The 9 T cell receptor beta chains listed next were all sequenced from one sample in a study of T cell responses to AZD1222 COVID-19 vaccine. Here immunoSEQ multiplex PCR was the method, and the copy in TCRdb shows in-frame clones only, minus some. The repertoire holds 90,000 to 120,000 clones, with approximately 90% as singletons. Source: peripheral blood, taken on day 0 of AZD1222 vaccination. The receptors were sampled from an adult in good health.

This chain uses TRBV2 with TRBJ2-1; TRBD2 agrees at 13 bases. The CDR3 length is 15 residues. Germline V lookup: CDR1 SNHLY, CDR2 FYNNEI. V lost 5 bases, J lost 10 bases, and 8 bases stayed unmatched. CDR3 nucleotides: TGTGCCAGCAGTTTACTAGCGGGGGGGATTGGAGAGCAGTTCTTC. Translation: CASSLLAGGIGEQFF.

The chain recombines TRBV4-1 with TRBJ1-2; the D gene is possibly TRBD1 (6 bases). Germline CDR1 and CDR2: MGHRA and YSYEKL. This CDR3 comprises 15 residues. Trimming pared 3 bases from V and 5 bases from J, leaving 16 bases between. The CDR3 sequence is CASSQGQDAVYGYTF. The CDR3 coding sequence is TGCGCCAGCAGCCAGGGACAAGACGCGGTGTATGGCTACACCTTC.

Only a few counts were recorded for this clone. J is TRBJ2-1 and V is TRBV3-1 (or the pseudogene TRBV3-2); D gene uncertain. This CDR3 spans 13 amino acids. V gave up 2 bases and J gave up 12 bases, with 14 bases separating them. Germline CDR1 is LGHDT and CDR2 is YNNKEL (reference sequence). The CDR3 protein is CASSQHTRAWQFF. The DNA of the CDR3 is TGTGCCAGCAGCCAACATACCAGAGCCTGGCAGTTCTTC.

In DNA, the CDR3 is TGTGCCAGCAGCTTGTCCTGGGTTTCGAGCACAGATACGCAGTATTTT. Its translation: CASSLSWVSSTDTQYF. This chain joins TRBV5-4 and TRBJ2-3, with D uncertain. The CDR3 length is 16 residues. V lost 1 base to trimming and J lost 0 bases, with 12 bases between them. Germline CDR1 is SGHNT and CDR2 is YYREEE (reference sequence).

The chain links TRBV6-2 or TRBV6-3 to TRBJ1-5, with unresolved D. The germline CDR1 and CDR2 sequences are MNHEY and SVGEGT. Trimming cost V 1 base and J 4 bases, with 11 bases left between them. This CDR3 region has 15 residues. This CDR3 reads CASSYLSAGNQPQHF. CDR3 nucleotide sequence: TGTGCCAGCAGTTACTTATCTGCGGGTAATCAGCCCCAGCATTTT.

V usage is TRBV15 and J usage is TRBJ1-5; D call uncertain. CDR1 LNHNV and CDR2 YYDKDF come from the germline V gene (reference sequence). The CDR3 consists of 15 residues. V shed 5 bases and J shed 4 bases, with 15 bases lying between them. In DNA form, the CDR3 reads TGTGCCACCAGCCTAAGTAGGCGGGAGAATCAGCCCCAGCATTTT. It codes for CATSLSRRENQPQHF.

The rearrangement uses TRBV18 and TRBJ2-7, with 10 positions matching TRBD2. CDR1 is KGHSH and CDR2 is LQKENI in the germline V gene. V dropped 6 bases and J dropped 2; count of bases not matched to a gene: 7. The CDR3 totals 15 residues. In DNA, the CDR3 is TGTGCCAGCTCTCAGACTAGCGGGCGAACCTACGAGCAGTACTTC. Protein sequence: CASSQTSGRTYEQYF.

The chain couples TRBV7-3 to TRBJ1-6; D not certain. CDR3 size: 15 residues. From germline, CDR1 is SGHTA and CDR2 FQGTGA. V lost 2 bases and J lost 7, with 12 bases in between. The CDR3 protein is CASSLYATKNSPLHF. In DNA, the CDR3 is TGTGCCAGCAGCTTATACGCCACGAAAAATTCACCCCTCCACTTT.

J is TRBJ1-2 and V is TRBV7-9, with TRBD1 as a possible D gene (5 bases). Germline V CDR1 and CDR2: SEHNR, FQNEAQ (reference sequence). Trimming shortened V by 2 bases and J by 3 bases, and 13 bases separated the two germline ends. The CDR3 consists of 15 residues. CDR3 sequence (DNA): TGTGCCAGCAGCTTACGTTCGGGCAGGGACTATGGCTACACCTTC. Amino acid sequence: CASSLRSGRDYGYTF.